The sequence of this T cell receptor (beta chain) was determined in a study of memory CD4+ T cells and cytomegalovirus serostatus. Study-wide context: Of the healthy Belgian adults, 9 were CMV seropositive and 20 to 30 seronegative. Study outcomes and limitations: CMV serostatus prediction reached median AUC approximately 0.95, or 0.91 with US-trained model.

For this clone: Antigen: not known.

Germline V gene sequence: CDR1 SGHTA, CDR2 FQGTGA. The CDR3 totals 14 residues. The V and J ends lost 5 bases and 7 bases respectively, with 15 bases between them. TCRdb keeps only in-frame clones here, not all; method: immunoSEQ multiplex PCR. The data contain around 26,000 clones, around 75% of them singletons. The sort gate was single viable CD3+CD4+CD8-CD45RO+ cells for memory CD4+ T cells. The chain combines TRBV7-3 with TRBJ2-1, with D perhaps assigned TRBD1 or TRBD2 (5 bases each). This TCR was recovered from an adult in good health and CMV-seronegative. What was sequenced was memory CD4+ T cells from blood. Here the CDR3 DNA reads TGTGCCAGCAGCCCGACTAATTCAGGGAATGAGCAGTTCTTC. Its protein product is CASSPTNSGNEQFF.